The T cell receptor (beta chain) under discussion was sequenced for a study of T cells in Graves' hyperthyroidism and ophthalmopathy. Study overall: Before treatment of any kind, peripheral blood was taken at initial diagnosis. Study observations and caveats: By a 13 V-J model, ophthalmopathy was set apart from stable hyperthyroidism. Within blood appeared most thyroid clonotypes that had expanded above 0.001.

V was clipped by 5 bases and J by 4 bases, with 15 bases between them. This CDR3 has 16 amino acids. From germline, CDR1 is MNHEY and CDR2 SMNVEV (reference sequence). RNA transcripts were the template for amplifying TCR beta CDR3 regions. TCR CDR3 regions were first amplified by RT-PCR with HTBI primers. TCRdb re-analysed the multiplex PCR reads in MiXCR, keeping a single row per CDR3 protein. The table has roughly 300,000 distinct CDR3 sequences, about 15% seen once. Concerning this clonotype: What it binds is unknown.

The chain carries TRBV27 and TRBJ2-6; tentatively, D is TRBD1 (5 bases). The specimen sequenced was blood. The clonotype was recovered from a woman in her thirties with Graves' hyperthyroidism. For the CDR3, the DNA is TGTGCCAGCAGTCTCATCCAGGCAGGGGGGGCCAACGTCCTGACTTTC. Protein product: CASSLIQAGGANVLTF.